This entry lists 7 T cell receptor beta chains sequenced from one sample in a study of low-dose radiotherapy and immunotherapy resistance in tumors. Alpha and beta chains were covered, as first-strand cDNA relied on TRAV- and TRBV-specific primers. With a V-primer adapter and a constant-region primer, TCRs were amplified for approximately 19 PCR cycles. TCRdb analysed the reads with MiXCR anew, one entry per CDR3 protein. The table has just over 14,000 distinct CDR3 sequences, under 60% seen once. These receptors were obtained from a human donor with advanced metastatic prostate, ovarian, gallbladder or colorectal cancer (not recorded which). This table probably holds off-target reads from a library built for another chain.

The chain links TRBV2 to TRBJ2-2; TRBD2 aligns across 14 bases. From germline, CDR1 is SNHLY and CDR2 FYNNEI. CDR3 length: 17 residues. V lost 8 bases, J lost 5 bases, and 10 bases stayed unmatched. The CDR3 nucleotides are TGTGCCAGCGGCCAGACTAGCGGGAGGGCGGGGACCGGGGAGCTGTTTTTT. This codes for CASGQTSGRAGTGELFF. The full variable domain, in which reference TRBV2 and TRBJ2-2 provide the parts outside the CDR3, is EPEVTQTPSHQVTQMGQEVILRCVPISNHLYFYWYRQILGQKVEFLVSFYNNEISEKSEIFDDQFSVERPDGSNFTLKIRSTKLEDSAMYFCASGQTSGRAGTGELFFGEGSRLTVL.

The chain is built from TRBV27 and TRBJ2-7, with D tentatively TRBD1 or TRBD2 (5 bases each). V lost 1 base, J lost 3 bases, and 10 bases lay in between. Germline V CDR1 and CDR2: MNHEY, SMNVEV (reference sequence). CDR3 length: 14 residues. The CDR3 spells CASSLLGDLYEQYF. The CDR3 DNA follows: TGTGCCAGCAGTTTATTGGGGGACCTCTACGAGCAGTACTTC.

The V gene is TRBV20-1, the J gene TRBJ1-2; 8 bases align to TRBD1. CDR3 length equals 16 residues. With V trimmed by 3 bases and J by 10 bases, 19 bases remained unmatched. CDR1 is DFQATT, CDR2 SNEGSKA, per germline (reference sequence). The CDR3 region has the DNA TGCAGTGCTAGGGATATAGCCGTCGGGACAGGCTCTAACTACACCTTC. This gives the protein CSARDIAVGTGSNYTF.

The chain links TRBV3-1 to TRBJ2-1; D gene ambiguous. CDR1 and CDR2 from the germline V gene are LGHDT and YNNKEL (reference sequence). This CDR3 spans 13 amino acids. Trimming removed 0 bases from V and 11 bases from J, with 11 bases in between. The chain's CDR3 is CASSQDLVGQQFF. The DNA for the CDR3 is TGTGCCAGCAGCCAAGACCTCGTTGGGCAGCAGTTCTTC.

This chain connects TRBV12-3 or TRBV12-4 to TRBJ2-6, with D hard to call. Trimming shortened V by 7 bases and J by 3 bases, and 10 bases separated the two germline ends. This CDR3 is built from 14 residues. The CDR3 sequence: CASTPYSGANVLTF. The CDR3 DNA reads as TGTGCCAGCACCCCTTACAGTGGGGCCAACGTCCTGACTTTC.

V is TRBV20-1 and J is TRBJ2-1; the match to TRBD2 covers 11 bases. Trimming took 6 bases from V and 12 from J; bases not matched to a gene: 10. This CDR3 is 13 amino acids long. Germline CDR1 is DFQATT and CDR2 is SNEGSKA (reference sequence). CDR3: CSAGLAALRGQFF. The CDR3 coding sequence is TGCAGTGCGGGACTAGCGGCCCTTAGGGGGCAGTTCTTC.

DNA of the CDR3: TGCGCCAGCAGCCCGTTCCGGGACAGGAATAATTCACCCCTCCACTTT. This translates into CASSPFRDRNNSPLHF. V gene TRBV5-1 combines with J gene TRBJ1-6, with 8 bases lining up with TRBD1. Germline CDR1 and CDR2: SGHRS and YFSETQ. The CDR3 has 16 amino acids. Trimming cost V 4 bases and J 5 bases; bases outside gene matches: 8.